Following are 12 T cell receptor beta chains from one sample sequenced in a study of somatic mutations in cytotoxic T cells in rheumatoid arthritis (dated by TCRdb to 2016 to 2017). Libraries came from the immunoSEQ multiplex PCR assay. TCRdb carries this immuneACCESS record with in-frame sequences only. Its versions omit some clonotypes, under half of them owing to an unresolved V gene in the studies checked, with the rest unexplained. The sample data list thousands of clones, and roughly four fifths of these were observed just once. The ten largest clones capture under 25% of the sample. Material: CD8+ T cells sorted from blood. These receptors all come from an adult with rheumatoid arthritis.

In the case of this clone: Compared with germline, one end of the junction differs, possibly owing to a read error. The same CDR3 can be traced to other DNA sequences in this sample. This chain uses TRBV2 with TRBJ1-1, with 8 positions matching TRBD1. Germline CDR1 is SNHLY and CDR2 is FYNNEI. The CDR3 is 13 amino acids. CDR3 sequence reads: CASSDRGNTEAFF. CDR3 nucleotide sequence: TGTGCCAGTAGTGACAGGGGGAACACTGAAGCTTTCTTT.

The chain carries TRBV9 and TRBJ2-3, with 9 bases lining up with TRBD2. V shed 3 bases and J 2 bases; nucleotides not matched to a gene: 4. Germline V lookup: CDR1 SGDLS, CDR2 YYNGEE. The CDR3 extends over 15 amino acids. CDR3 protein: CASSDGGGATDTQYF. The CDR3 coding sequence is TGTGCCAGCAGCGACGGCGGGGGGGCCACAGATACGCAGTATTTT.

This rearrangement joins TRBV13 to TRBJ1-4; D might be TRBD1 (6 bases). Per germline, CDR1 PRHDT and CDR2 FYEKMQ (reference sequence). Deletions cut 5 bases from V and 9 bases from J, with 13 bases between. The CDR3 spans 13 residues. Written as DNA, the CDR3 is TGTGCCAGCAGCCGAACCGGGGGCCAAAAACTGTTTTTT. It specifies CASSRTGGQKLFF.

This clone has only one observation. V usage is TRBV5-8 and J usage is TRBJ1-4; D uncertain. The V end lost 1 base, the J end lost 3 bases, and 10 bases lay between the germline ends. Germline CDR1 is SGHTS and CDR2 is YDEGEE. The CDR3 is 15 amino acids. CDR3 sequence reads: CASSLKGPSNEKLFF. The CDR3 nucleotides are TGTGCCAGCAGCTTGAAAGGCCCGTCTAATGAAAAACTGTTTTTT.

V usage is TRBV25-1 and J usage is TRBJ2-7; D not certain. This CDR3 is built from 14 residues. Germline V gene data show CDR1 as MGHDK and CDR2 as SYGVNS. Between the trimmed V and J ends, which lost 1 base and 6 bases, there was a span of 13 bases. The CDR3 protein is CASSEFSGWSEQYF. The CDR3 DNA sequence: TGTGCCAGCAGTGAATTCAGTGGGTGGAGCGAGCAGTACTTC.

CDR3 residues: CASSPTSGRGETQYF. CDR3 bases: TGTGCCAGCTCACCAACTAGCGGGAGGGGAGAGACCCAGTACTTC. This chain connects TRBV18 to TRBJ2-5, with 13 bases fitting TRBD2. The germline gives CDR1 KGHSH, CDR2 LQKENI. The CDR3 length is 15 residues. The trim removed 2 bases at V and 4 bases at J, leaving 1 base unmatched.

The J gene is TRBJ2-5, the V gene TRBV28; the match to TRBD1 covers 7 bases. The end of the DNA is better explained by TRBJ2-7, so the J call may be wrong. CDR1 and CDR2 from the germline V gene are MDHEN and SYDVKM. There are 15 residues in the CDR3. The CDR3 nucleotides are TGTGCCAGCAGTTTGTCCCGGGACAGCTCCTACGAGCAGTACTTC. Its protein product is CASSLSRDSSYEQYF.

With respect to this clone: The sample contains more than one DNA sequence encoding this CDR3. CDR3 DNA sequence: TGTGCCAGCAGCTCAGGACCGGACAATCAGCCCCAGCATTTT. It is translated as CASSSGPDNQPQHF. The chain uses TRBV9 and TRBJ1-5; D gene uncertain. Between the trimmed V and J ends, which lost 4 bases and 3 bases, there was a span of 11 bases. The CDR3 is made up of 14 amino acids. Germline V lookup: CDR1 SGDLS, CDR2 YYNGEE.

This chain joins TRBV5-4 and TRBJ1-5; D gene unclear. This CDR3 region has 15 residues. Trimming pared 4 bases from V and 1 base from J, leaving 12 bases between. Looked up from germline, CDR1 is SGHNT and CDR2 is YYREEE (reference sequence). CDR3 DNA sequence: TGTGCCAGCAGCCAAGATCCCGGGAGCAATCAGCCCCAGCATTTT. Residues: CASSQDPGSNQPQHF. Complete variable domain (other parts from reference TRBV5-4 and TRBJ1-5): ETGVTQSPTHLIKTRGQQVTLRCSSQSGHNTVSWYQQALGQGPQFIFQYYREEENGRGNFPPRFSGLQFPNYSSELNVNALELDDSALYLCASSQDPGSNQPQHFGDGTRLSIL.

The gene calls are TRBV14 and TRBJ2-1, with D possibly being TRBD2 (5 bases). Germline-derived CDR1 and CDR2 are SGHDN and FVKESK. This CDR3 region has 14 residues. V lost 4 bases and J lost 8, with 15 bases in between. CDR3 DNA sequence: TGTGCCAGCAGCCCAGACGGGGAATTCGATGAGCAGTTCTTC. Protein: CASSPDGEFDEQFF.

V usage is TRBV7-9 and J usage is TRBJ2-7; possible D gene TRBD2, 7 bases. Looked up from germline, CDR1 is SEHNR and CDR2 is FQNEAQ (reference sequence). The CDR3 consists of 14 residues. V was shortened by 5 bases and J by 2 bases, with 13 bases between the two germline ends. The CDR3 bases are TGTGCCAGCAGCCCGAGGGGGGGTCCCTACGAGCAGTACTTC. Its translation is CASSPRGGPYEQYF.

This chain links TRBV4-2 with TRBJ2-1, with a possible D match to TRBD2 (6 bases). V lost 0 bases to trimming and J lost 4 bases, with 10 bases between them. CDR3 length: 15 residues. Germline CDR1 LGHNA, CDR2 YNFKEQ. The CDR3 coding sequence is TGTGCCAGCAGCCAAGAAGCGGGCGGTTACAATGAGCAGTTCTTC. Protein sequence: CASSQEAGGYNEQFF.